The clone carrying this T cell receptor (beta chain) showed up just a few times. Sequencing libraries for TCR beta were prepared with iRepertoire HTBI primers and Arm-PCR of CDR3 regions. MiXCR, applied by TCRdb to the multiplex PCR reads, yields one record per CDR3 protein. The table has 350,000 to 400,000 distinct CDR3 sequences, 15% to 20% seen once. This sample stems from a study of regulatory T cells in long-lasting Graves disease. As for time point: newly diagnosed GD, antithyroid drugs for less than 3 months. RNA extracted from PBMCs served as the sequencing template. The patient group derived from an endocrinology department in Xi'an, China. CDR3 size: 16 residues. In germline, CDR1 is LGHDT, CDR2 YNNKEL (reference sequence). V lost 1 base and J lost 1; bases outside the gene matches: 7. These data were also filed under a second study, of T cells in Graves' hyperthyroidism and ophthalmopathy. According to that study: First-round RT-PCR targeting the TCR CDR3 was performed with the HTBI primer set.

The chain is built from TRBV3-1 and TRBJ2-7; 7 bases are a match to TRBD2. The TCR was taken from a woman aged 18-29 years with Graves disease. Source: peripheral blood mononuclear cells (PBMCs), taken at new diagnosis, from a patient treated with antithyroid drugs. The CDR3 loop is CASSQAFGGISYEQYF. The CDR3 nucleotides read TGTGCCAGCAGCCAAGCATTCGGGGGGATATCCTACGAGCAGTACTTC.